The rows below give T cell receptor beta chains drawn from one sample of a study of T cell responses to AZD1222 COVID-19 vaccine. Here immunoSEQ multiplex PCR was the method, and the copy in TCRdb shows in-frame clones only, minus some. The profile shows 89,000 or so clones, 65% to 90% of them singletons. Here the sequenced sample was peripheral blood, taken on day 0 of AZD1222 vaccination. Every receptor here comes from an adult in good health. Both conserved end residues are trimmed from each CDR3. Some rows have no size entry. The others give once, few or many, or a class for an expanded clone.

abundance,j_gene,v_gene,CDR3aa
-,TRBJ2-2,TRBV5-6,ASSLVLAGGNTGELF
-,TRBJ1-5,TRBV28,ASSFGSGDNQPQH
-,TRBJ1-1,TRBV18,ASSPLEAEAF
-,TRBJ1-5,TRBV28,ASSHRAGLGNQPQH
once,TRBJ1-6,TRBV18,ASSPAGTGSPLH
-,TRBJ1-1,TRBV5-6,ASSGRVPNTEAF
-,TRBJ2-7,TRBV12-3/TRBV12-4,ASSTRTYEQY
-,TRBJ2-5,TRBV13,ASSLGLGLKQETQY
-,TRBJ1-1,TRBV29-1,SATGQNTEAF
-,TRBJ2-7,TRBV21-1,ASSKEVRETWYEQY
-,TRBJ2-7,TRBV3-1/TRBV3-2,ASSQRGEQY
medium-sized,TRBJ2-7,TRBV9,ASSVGLVPYEQY
-,TRBJ1-3,TRBV21-1,ASSEKGCGNLSGNTIY
-,TRBJ1-1,TRBV7-2,ASSPHPGTTEAF
-,TRBJ2-3,TRBV6-1,ASSEQAQTDTQY
-,TRBJ2-3,TRBV6-5,ASSQHREGTQY
-,TRBJ2-7,TRBV29-1,SARIRTGSLLLEQY
once,TRBJ1-6,TRBV19,ASSAPGGESPLH
-,TRBJ2-5,TRBV10-1,ASSDTRETQY
-,TRBJ2-1,TRBV18,ASSPPGRLDNEQF
-,TRBJ1-3,TRBV11-1,ASSRPGRLNTIY
-,TRBJ2-3,TRBV18,ASSPVGTSSTDTQY
-,TRBJ2-7,TRBV3-1/TRBV3-2,ASSQGARGWYEQY
-,TRBJ2-1,TRBV3-1/TRBV3-2,ASQGMFDNEQF
-,TRBJ1-1,TRBV5-1,ASSLFTAGNTEAF
-,TRBJ1-6,TRBV6-5,ATGQSYNSPLH
-,TRBJ2-1,TRBV6-2/TRBV6-3,ASSYSKVPFDAGRGYNEQF
-,TRBJ2-1,TRBV7-9,ASSLQNYNEQF
-,TRBJ1-1,TRBV6-2/TRBV6-3,ASSYSGVNTEAF
-,TRBJ1-4,TRBV6-2/TRBV6-3,ATNPGGEKLF
few,TRBJ2-2,TRBV6-6,ASSYHTGELF
-,TRBJ1-5,TRBV10-2,ASRLGGMSNQPQH
once,TRBJ1-1,TRBV21-1,ASSNRVGGARNTEAF
-,TRBJ2-5,TRBV7-8,ASSSLAGGETQY
-,TRBJ1-2,TRBV19,ASSIDRANGYT
-,TRBJ2-7,TRBV2,ASSVQQGAIYEQY
-,TRBJ1-5,TRBV19,ASTQGDFPQPQH
-,TRBJ1-4,TRBV7-7,ASSLGQGNEKLF
-,TRBJ2-1,TRBV7-2,ASSLLAGDADEQF
once,TRBJ2-7,TRBV6-5,ASVWGTLSYEQY
once,TRBJ2-1,TRBV9,ASSVGGGSYNEQF
-,TRBJ1-1,TRBV7-8,ASSSREGENTEAF
-,TRBJ1-1,TRBV24-1,ATTAEKNTEAF
-,TRBJ1-3,TRBV15,ATSRDSGVGNTIY
-,TRBJ2-2,TRBV4-2,ASSQEASRTGELF
-,TRBJ1-2,TRBV28,ASSSGYGYT
-,TRBJ1-3,TRBV19,ASSPRGSFSGNTIY
-,TRBJ1-6,TRBV6-1,ASSEGQPHNSPLH
-,TRBJ1-5,TRBV6-6,ASSYRGRINQPQH